This TCR beta chain stems from a study of spatial heterogeneity in lung cancer. Time point specified: sample taken at primary tumor resection. V was clipped by 7 bases and J by 5 bases; unmatched bases: 6. CDR1 and CDR2 from the germline V gene are KGHDR and SFDVKD. The CDR3 sequence is 13 residues long. MiXCR was run by TCRdb on the 5' RACE reads, yielding one entry per CDR3 protein. Of some 100,000 distinct CDR3 sequences listed, about 12% are singletons. The TCR originated in a male donor with early-stage non-small cell lung cancer. The rearrangement uses TRBV24-1 and TRBJ2-5, with TRBD2 identical over 7 bases. Sequencing used PBMCs, obtained at surgery. CDR3 region: CATSLGGEETQYF. The DNA for the CDR3 is TGTGCCACCAGCCTGGGGGGGGAGGAGACCCAGTACTTC.